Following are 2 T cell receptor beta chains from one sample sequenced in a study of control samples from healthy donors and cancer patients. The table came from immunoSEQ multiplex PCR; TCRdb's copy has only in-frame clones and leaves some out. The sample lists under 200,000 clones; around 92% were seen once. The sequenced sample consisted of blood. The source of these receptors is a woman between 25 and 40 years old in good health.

CDR3 nucleotides: TGTGCCAGCAGTTACAGGGACAGGGGCACAGATACGCAGTATTTT. It codes for CASSYRDRGTDTQYF. V gene TRBV6-2 or TRBV6-3 combines with J gene TRBJ2-3, with 9 bases matching TRBD1. After removal of 2 bases from V and 1 base from J, the junction contained 1 base not matched to a gene. Germline V gene sequence: CDR1 MNHEY, CDR2 SVGEGT. The CDR3 contains 15 residues.

CDR3 sequence (DNA): TGTGCCATCAGGGGGACAGGGGGCACTAACTATGGCTACACCTTC. It codes for CAIRGTGGTNYGYTF. This chain connects TRBV10-3 to TRBJ1-2, with 12 bases lining up with TRBD1. The CDR3 totals 15 residues. Germline V gives CDR1 ENHRY, CDR2 SYGVKD. J gave up 0 bases and V 6 bases, and 2 bases lay outside the gene matches.